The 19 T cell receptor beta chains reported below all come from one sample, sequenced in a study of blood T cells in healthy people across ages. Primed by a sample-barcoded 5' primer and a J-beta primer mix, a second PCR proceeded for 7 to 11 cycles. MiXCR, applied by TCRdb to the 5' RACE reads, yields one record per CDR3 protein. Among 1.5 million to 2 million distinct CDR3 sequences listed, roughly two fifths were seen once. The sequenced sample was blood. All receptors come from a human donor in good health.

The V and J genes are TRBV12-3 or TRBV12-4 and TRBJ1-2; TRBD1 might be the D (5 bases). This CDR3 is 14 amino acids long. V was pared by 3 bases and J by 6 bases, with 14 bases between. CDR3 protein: CASSFEGRNNGYTF. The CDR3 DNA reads TGTGCCAGCAGTTTTGAGGGGCGGAATAATGGCTACACCTTC.

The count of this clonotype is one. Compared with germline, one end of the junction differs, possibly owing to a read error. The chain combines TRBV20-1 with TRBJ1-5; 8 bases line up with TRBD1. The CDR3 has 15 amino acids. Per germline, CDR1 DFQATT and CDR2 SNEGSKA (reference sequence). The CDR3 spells CGARGGTGPHQPQHF. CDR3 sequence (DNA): TGCGGTGCTAGAGGGGGGACAGGTCCTCATCAGCCCCAGCATTTT.

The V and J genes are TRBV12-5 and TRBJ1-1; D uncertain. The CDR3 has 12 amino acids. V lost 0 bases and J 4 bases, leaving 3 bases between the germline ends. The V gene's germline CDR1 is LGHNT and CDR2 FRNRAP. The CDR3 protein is CASGLVSTEAFF. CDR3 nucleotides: TGTGCTAGTGGTTTGGTGAGCACTGAAGCTTTCTTT.

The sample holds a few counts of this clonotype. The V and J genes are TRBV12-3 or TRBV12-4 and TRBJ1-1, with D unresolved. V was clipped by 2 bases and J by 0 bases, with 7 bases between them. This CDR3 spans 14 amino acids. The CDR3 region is CASSLSLLNTEAFF. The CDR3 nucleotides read TGTGCCAGCAGTTTATCTCTGCTGAACACTGAAGCTTTCTTT.

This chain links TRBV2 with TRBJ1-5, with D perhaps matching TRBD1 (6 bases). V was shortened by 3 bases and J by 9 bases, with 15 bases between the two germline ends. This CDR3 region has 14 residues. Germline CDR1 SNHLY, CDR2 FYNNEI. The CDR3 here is CASSEIEGVWPQHF. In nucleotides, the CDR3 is TGTGCCAGCAGTGAGATAGAGGGGGTTTGGCCCCAGCATTTT.

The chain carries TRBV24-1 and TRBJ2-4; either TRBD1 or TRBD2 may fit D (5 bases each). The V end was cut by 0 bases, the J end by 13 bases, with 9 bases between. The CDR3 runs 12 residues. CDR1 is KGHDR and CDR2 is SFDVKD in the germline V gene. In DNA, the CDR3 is TGTGCCACCAGTGATTTGCCGGGACCACAGTACTTC. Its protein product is CATSDLPGPQYF.

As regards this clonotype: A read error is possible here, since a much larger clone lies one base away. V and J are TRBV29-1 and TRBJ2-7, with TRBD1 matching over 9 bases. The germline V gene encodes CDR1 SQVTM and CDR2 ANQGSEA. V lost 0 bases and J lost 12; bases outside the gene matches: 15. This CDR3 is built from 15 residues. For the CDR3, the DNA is TGCAGCGTTGAAGATCTTACCACAGGGGGCCTCCTCGGGTACTTC. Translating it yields CSVEDLTTGGLLGYF.

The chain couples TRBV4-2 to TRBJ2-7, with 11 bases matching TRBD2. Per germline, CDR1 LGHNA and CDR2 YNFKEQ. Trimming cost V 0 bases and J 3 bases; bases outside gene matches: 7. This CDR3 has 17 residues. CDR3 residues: CASSQDGGTSGGYEQYF. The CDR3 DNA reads TGTGCCAGCAGCCAAGATGGGGGTACTAGCGGGGGCTACGAGCAGTACTTC.

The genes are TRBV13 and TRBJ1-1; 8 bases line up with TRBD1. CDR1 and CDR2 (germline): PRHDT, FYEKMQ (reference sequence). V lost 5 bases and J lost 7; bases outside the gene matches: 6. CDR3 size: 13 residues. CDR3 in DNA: TGTGCCAGCAGCCAGGGGGCTAGGGGTGAAGCTTTCTTT. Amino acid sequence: CASSQGARGEAFF.

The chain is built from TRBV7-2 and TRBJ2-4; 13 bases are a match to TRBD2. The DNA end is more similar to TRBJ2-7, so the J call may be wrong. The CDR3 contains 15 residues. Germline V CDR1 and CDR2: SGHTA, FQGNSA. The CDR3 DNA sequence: TGTGCCAGCAGCTCTCCGGGACTAGCGGGGACCGAGCAGTACTTC. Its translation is CASSSPGLAGTEQYF.

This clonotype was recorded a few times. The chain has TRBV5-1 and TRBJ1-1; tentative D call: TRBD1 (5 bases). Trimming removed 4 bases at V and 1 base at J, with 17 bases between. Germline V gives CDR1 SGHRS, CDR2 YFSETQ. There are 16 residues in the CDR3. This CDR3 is CASSLAQGVENTEAFF. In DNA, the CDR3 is TGCGCCAGCAGCCTTGCGCAGGGAGTGGAGAACACTGAAGCTTTCTTT.

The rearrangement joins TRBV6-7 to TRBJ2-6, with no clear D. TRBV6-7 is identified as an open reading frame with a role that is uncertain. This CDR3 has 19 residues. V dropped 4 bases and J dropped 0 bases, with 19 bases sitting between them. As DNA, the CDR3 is TGTGCCAGCAGTTTTAATCTTGGCAGTTTTGCCTCTGGGGCCAACGTCCTGACTTTC. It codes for CASSFNLGSFASGANVLTF.

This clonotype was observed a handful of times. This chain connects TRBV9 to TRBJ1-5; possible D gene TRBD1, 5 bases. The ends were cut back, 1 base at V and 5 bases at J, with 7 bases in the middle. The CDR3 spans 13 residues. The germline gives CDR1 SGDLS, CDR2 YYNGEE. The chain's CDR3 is CASSVQGHQPQHF. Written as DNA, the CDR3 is TGTGCCAGCAGCGTACAGGGTCATCAGCCCCAGCATTTT.

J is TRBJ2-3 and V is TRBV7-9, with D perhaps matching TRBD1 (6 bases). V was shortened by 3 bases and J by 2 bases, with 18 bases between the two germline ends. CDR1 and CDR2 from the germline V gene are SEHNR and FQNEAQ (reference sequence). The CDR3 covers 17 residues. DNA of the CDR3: TGTGCCAGCAGCTTTCCAGGGGTGGATAGTGCCACAGATACGCAGTATTTT. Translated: CASSFPGVDSATDTQYF.

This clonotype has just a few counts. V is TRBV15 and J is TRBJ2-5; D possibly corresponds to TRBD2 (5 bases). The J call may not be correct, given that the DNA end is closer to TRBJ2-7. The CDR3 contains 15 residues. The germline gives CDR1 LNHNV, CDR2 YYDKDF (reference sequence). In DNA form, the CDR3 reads TGTGCCACCAGCGGCCCCTCGTTCCGGGGTGGCGAGCAGTACTTC. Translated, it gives CATSGPSFRGGEQYF.

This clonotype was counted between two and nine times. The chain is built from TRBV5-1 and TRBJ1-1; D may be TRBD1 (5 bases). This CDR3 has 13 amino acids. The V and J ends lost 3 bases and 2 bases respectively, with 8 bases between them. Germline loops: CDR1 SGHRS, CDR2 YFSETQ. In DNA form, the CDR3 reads TGCGCCAGCAGCTGGGACCCCAACACTGAAGCTTTCTTT. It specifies CASSWDPNTEAFF.

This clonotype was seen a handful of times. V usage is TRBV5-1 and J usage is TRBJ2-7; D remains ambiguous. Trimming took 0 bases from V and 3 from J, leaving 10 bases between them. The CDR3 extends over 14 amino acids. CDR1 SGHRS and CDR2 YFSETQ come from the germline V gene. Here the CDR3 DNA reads TGCGCCAGCAGCTTGGATCCCAGAAACTACGAGCAGTACTTC. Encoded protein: CASSLDPRNYEQYF.

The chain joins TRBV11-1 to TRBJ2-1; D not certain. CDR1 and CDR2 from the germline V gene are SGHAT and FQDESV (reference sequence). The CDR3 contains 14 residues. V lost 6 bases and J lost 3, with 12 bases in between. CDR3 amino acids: CASSLGFDYNEQFF. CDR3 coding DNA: TGTGCCAGCAGTCTGGGATTCGACTACAATGAGCAGTTCTTC.

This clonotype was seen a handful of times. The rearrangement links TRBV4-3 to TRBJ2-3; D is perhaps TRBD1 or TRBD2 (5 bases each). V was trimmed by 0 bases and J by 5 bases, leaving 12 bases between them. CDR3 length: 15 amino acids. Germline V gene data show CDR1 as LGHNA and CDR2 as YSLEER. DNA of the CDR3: TGCGCCAGCAGCCAAGAACCGGGGCGAGGAGATACGCAGTATTTT. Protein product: CASSQEPGRGDTQYF.